What follows are 4 T cell receptor beta chains derived from one specimen sequenced in a study of T cells after yellow fever vaccination. Via MiXCR, TCRdb re-called the 5' RACE reads, giving one row per CDR3 protein. This sample has about 230,000 distinct CDR3 sequences, with around 6.7% found just once. This sample comprised CD4+ T cells sorted from PBMCs, obtained on the day of the yellow fever booster vaccination. These receptors all stem from a man aged 30 to 39 who received the YFV17D yellow fever vaccine.

This clonotype appeared a few times. J is TRBJ2-1 and V is TRBV12-3 or TRBV12-4; D uncertain. CDR3 length equals 15 residues. Trimming took 1 base from V and 3 from J, leaving 10 bases between them. The CDR3 protein is CASSLGNTNYNEQFF. The DNA of the CDR3 is TGTGCCAGCAGTTTAGGGAATACTAACTACAATGAGCAGTTCTTC.

This clonotype was seen a handful of times. The CDR3 DNA reads TGTGCCAGCAGTTATGGGACAGTGAATCAGCCCCAGCATTTT. Amino acids: CASSYGTVNQPQHF. The rearrangement joins TRBV6-2 or TRBV6-3 to TRBJ1-5; 7 bases match TRBD1. V dropped 3 bases and J dropped 4; count of bases not matched to a gene: 3. CDR1 is MNHEY, CDR2 SVGEGT, per germline. CDR3 length equals 14 residues.

This clonotype was seen a few times. This chain connects TRBV7-8 to TRBJ2-1, with D unclear. The germline gives CDR1 SGHVS, CDR2 FQNEAQ. This CDR3 has 13 amino acids. V gave up 2 bases and J gave up 9 bases, with 11 bases separating them. The CDR3 DNA reads TGTGCCAGCAGCTTACGAGGCTGGGGTGAGCAGTTCTTC. Translating it yields CASSLRGWGEQFF.

This clonotype was seen repeatedly, ten times or more. The chain employs TRBV12-3 or TRBV12-4 and TRBJ2-1; no reliable D call. This CDR3 is 12 amino acids long. V was shortened by 5 bases and J by 3 bases, with 5 bases between the two germline ends. Here the CDR3 DNA reads TGTGCCAGCAGTCCAGGCTACAATGAGCAGTTCTTC. This gives the protein CASSPGYNEQFF.